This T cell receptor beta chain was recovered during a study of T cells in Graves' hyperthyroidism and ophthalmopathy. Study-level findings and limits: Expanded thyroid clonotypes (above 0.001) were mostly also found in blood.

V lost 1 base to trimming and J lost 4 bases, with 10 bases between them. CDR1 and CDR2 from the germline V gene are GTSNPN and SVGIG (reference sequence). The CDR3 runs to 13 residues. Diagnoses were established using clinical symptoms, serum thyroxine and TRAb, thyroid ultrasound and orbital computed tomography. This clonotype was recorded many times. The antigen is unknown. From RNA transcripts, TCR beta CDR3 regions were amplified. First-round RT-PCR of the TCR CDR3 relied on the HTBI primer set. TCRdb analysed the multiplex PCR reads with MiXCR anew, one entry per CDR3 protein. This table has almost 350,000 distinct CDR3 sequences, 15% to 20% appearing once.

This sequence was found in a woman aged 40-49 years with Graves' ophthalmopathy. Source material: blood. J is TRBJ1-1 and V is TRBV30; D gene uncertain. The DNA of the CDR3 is TGTGCCTGGAGTGAAAGAGATTTCACTGAAGCTTTCTTT. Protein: CAWSERDFTEAFF.